The 18 T cell receptor beta chains below were found in one sample sequenced in a study of T cell responses to AZD1222 COVID-19 vaccine (dated by TCRdb to about 2021). Library preparation employed the immunoSEQ multiplex PCR assay. The immuneACCESS repertoire file appears here via TCRdb, limited to in-frame rearrangements. These files lack a portion of the clones; in checked studies, under half of the deficit traces to unresolved V genes, and the cause of the others is not known. This sample lists 60,000 to 75,000 clones; 60% to 85% were detected once. The top ten hold more than 3% of the sample. Interpreted using the paper, the time point label stands for: about 28 days (+/-7) after the second vaccine dose. Sample: peripheral blood, taken 28 days after the second AZD1222 dose. The receptor source for this set is an adult who received the AZD1222 COVID-19 vaccine.

This chain connects TRBV11-2 to TRBJ1-2; unclear D gene. V was trimmed by 2 bases and J by 8 bases, leaving 6 bases between them. The CDR3 totals 11 residues. Germline V gene data show CDR1 as SGHAT and CDR2 as FQNNGV. CDR3 nucleotides: TGTGCCAGCAGCTTATATAGAGGCTACACCTTC. The encoded protein is CASSLYRGYTF.

V and J are TRBV3-1 (or the pseudogene TRBV3-2) and TRBJ1-5, with D uncertain. The CDR3 runs 12 residues. Per germline, CDR1 LGHDT and CDR2 YNNKEL (reference sequence). V gave up 3 bases and J gave up 9 bases, with 9 bases separating them. The CDR3 bases are TGTGCCAGCAGCCATACAGTGTCGCCCCAGCATTTT. Amino acid sequence: CASSHTVSPQHF.

This chain connects TRBV28 to TRBJ1-5; D remains ambiguous. V was shortened by 5 bases and J by 5 bases, with 22 bases between the two germline ends. The CDR3 contains 17 residues. CDR1 is MDHEN and CDR2 is SYDVKM in the germline V gene. For the CDR3, the DNA is TGTGCCAGCAGTGCCTCCCGAGGGAGATCAACCCATCAGCCCCAGCATTTT. Its translation: CASSASRGRSTHQPQHF.

The chain uses TRBV6-5 and TRBJ2-1, with D possibly TRBD1 on 5 matching bases. The CDR3 length is 14 residues. Trimming pared 6 bases from V and 4 bases from J, leaving 13 bases between. Germline loops: CDR1 MNHEY, CDR2 SVGAGI. This chain's CDR3 is CASRPDRSYNEQFF. The CDR3 DNA follows: TGTGCCAGCAGGCCCGACAGAAGTTACAATGAGCAGTTCTTC.

This clone was seen a handful of times. V and J are TRBV3-1 (or the pseudogene TRBV3-2) and TRBJ2-7, with TRBD2 matching 9 bases. Germline trimming cut 1 base from V and 3 bases from J; bases unmatched to any gene: 13. CDR1 is LGHDT and CDR2 is YNNKEL in the germline V gene (reference sequence). CDR3 length equals 18 residues. The CDR3 sequence is CASSQAPRLAAPIYEQYF. The CDR3 region has the DNA TGTGCCAGCAGCCAAGCCCCCCGACTAGCGGCGCCCATCTACGAGCAGTACTTC.

This chain joins TRBV7-9 and TRBJ1-1; perhaps TRBD1 as D (5 bases). This CDR3 comprises 15 residues. With 2 bases removed from V and 6 bases from J, the gap between germline ends came to 16 bases. Germline assignment: CDR1 SEHNR and CDR2 FQNEAQ (reference sequence). The CDR3 sequence is CASSLIRGDSSEAFF. In DNA, the CDR3 is TGTGCCAGCAGCTTAATTCGGGGAGACAGCTCTGAAGCTTTCTTT.

V and J are TRBV6-5 and TRBJ1-2; tentative D call: TRBD1 (5 bases). There are 15 residues in the CDR3. Trimming removed 3 bases from V and 6 bases from J, with 17 bases in between. The germline V gene encodes CDR1 MNHEY and CDR2 SVGAGI. The CDR3 bases are TGTGCCAGCAGTTATTATAACGGGGCGGTGGATGGCTACACCTTC. Protein sequence: CASSYYNGAVDGYTF.

The V and J genes are TRBV6-5 and TRBJ1-2, with 11 positions matching TRBD1. V lost 2 bases, J lost 7 bases, and 3 bases stayed unmatched. This CDR3 has 14 residues. Germline CDR1 MNHEY, CDR2 SVGAGI. The CDR3 DNA reads as TGTGCCAGCAGTTACGGGACAGGGGGTTTTGGCTACACCTTC. Translated: CASSYGTGGFGYTF.

The chain carries TRBV12-3 or TRBV12-4 and TRBJ1-2; no clear D gene. The germline V and J ends were trimmed by 3 bases and 10 bases, with 15 bases remaining between them. The CDR3 has 13 residues. CDR3 bases: TGTGCCAGCAGTTTTATTGAGGTCAGATCCTACACCTTC. Protein sequence: CASSFIEVRSYTF.

This clone is a singleton in its sample. The chain recombines TRBV6-5 with TRBJ2-7; 8 bases align to TRBD1. J was trimmed by 5 bases and V by 7 bases; bases with no gene match: 4. This CDR3 contains 12 residues. Germline V gene sequence: CDR1 MNHEY, CDR2 SVGAGI. The chain's CDR3 is CASTDRGDEQYF. DNA for the CDR3: TGTGCCAGCACCGACAGGGGCGACGAGCAGTACTTC.

The sample holds one count of this clone. This chain links TRBV5-1 with TRBJ2-3; 8 positions agree with TRBD2. V gave up 3 bases and J gave up 4 bases; unmatched junction bases: 10. Germline CDR1 and CDR2: SGHRS and YFSETQ. The CDR3 totals 16 residues. The CDR3 reads CASSSSGTGGSDTQYF. The CDR3 DNA reads TGCGCCAGCAGCTCCTCGGGGACGGGGGGGTCAGATACGCAGTATTTT.

This sequence joins TRBV29-1 and TRBJ1-2; maybe TRBD1 (5 bases). CDR1 and CDR2 from the germline V gene are SQVTM and ANQGSEA. The CDR3 has 16 amino acids. Trimming took 7 bases from V and 4 from J, leaving 25 bases between them. The CDR3 bases are TGCAGCGCTGCGGCCGGGACGCCCGACGCCGGCTATGGCTACACCTTC. Amino acids: CSAAAGTPDAGYGYTF.

The V call is TRBV2, the J call TRBJ2-3, with 9 bases aligning to TRBD1. The CDR3 is 13 residues long. V was pared by 6 bases and J by 3 bases, with 1 base of the junction left unmatched. From germline, CDR1 is SNHLY and CDR2 FYNNEI. The CDR3 loop is CASRTGGTDTQYF. The CDR3 nucleotides read TGTGCCAGCAGGACAGGGGGAACAGATACGCAGTATTTT.

V gene TRBV9 combines with J gene TRBJ1-3, with 8 nucleotides matching TRBD1. Unmatched junction bases numbered 6, after V lost 3 bases and J lost 1 base. The CDR3 is 16 residues long. Germline loops: CDR1 SGDLS, CDR2 YYNGEE. The DNA of the CDR3 is TGTGCCAGCAGCGAGAGGACAGGGAGATCTGGAAACACCATATATTTT. Translation gives CASSERTGRSGNTIYF.

This clone was observed a few times. The chain joins TRBV2 to TRBJ2-2, with D unresolved. This CDR3 has 15 residues. CDR1 and CDR2 (germline): SNHLY, FYNNEI. V was shortened by 5 bases and J by 0 bases, with 10 bases between the two germline ends. In DNA, the CDR3 is TGTGCCAGCAGTCAGCCAACCGCGAACACCGGGGAGCTGTTTTTT. This translates into CASSQPTANTGELFF.

This sequence joins TRBV6-5 and TRBJ2-4; weak D call: TRBD1 (5 bases). V lost 5 bases and J lost 0, with 11 bases in between. The CDR3 sequence is 15 residues long. Germline V gene sequence: CDR1 MNHEY, CDR2 SVGAGI. The CDR3 DNA follows: TGTGCCAGCAGTAGACAGAATCTAGCCAAAAACATTCAGTACTTC. It encodes CASSRQNLAKNIQYF.

The gene calls are TRBV5-6 and TRBJ2-2; TRBD2 might be the D (6 bases). The CDR3 loop spans 14 amino acids. Looked up from germline, CDR1 is SGHDT and CDR2 is YYEEEE. Trimming cost V 4 bases and J 6 bases, with 13 bases left between them. CDR3 bases: TGTGCCAGCAGCCTGGGACGGAGGGCCGGGGAGCTGTTTTTT. This gives the protein CASSLGRRAGELFF.

The V and J genes are TRBV6-2 or TRBV6-3 and TRBJ2-5; D unclear. Germline CDR1 MNHEY, CDR2 SVGEGT. Trimming cost V 0 bases and J 5 bases, with 4 bases left between them. The length of the CDR3 is 12 residues. CDR3 residues: CASSYSGETQYF. For the CDR3, the DNA is TGTGCCAGCAGTTACTCCGGGGAGACCCAGTACTTC.